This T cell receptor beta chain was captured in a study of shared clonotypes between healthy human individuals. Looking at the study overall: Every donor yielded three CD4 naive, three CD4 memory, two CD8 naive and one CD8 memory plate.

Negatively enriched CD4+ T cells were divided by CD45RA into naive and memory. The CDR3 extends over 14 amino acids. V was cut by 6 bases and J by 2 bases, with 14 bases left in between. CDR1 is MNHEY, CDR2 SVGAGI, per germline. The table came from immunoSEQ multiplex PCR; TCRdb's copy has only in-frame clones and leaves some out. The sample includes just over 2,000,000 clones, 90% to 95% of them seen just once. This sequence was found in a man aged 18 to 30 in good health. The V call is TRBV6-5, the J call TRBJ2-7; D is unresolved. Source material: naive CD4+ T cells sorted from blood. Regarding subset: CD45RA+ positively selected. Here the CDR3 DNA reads TGTGCCAGCAGGGGTGAGGACCAGACCTACGAGCAGTACTTC. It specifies CASRGEDQTYEQYF.